The clone carrying this TCR beta chain was detected ten times or more. The sequenced template was cDNA made from the entire isolated RNA. Sequencing was performed with immunoSEQ multiplex PCR; in TCRdb, only in-frame clones are kept and a portion is missing. The sample yields around 140,000 clones, about 10% seen once. Looked up from germline, CDR1 is LGHNA and CDR2 is YSLEER. V lost 4 bases and J lost 1, with 17 bases in between. CDR3 length: 18 amino acids. Averaging approximately 120 mL, one heparinised blood draw was given by each donor. This entry is derived from a study of beta chain features in type 1 diabetes. About the study: Examination covered approximately 100 million sorted cells spanning all samples.

The source material was naive CD4+ T cells from blood. V usage is TRBV4-3 and J usage is TRBJ2-6; possibly TRBD1 for D (5 bases). This TCR derives from a young man in good health. CDR3 nucleotides: TGCGCCAGCAGCCTCGGAAGGGTTAGGGGATCTGGGGCCAACGTCCTGACTTTC. This translates into CASSLGRVRGSGANVLTF.